This TCR beta chain was recovered during a study of shared T cell receptors in the human thymus. The CDR3 is made up of 16 amino acids. Deletions cut 1 base from V and 3 bases from J, with 13 bases between. The germline V gene encodes CDR1 MNHEY and CDR2 SMNVEV (reference sequence). Measured with immunoSEQ multiplex PCR; TCRdb has only the in-frame clones, and not every one. Among roughly 710,000 clones listed, approximately 85% were seen once. The sample also formed part of further work on human thymus T cells. That work contributes: Resected material from corrective heart surgery provided the thymus tissue analysed. Seemingly biased V and J gene usage marked thymic and blood repertoires.

V usage is TRBV27 and J usage is TRBJ2-1; D is unclear. Sample: thymocytes. The sequence was obtained from a girl less than two years old with a congenital heart defect. Here the CDR3 DNA reads TGTGCCAGCAGTTTATTAGTCGCTAGTGGCTACAATGAGCAGTTCTTC. Protein product: CASSLLVASGYNEQFF.